Listed below are T cell receptor beta chains from one sample, sequenced in a study of blood T cell repertoires in COVID-19. Sequencing used immunoSEQ multiplex PCR; TCRdb keeps in-frame clones, though not all of them. The sample holds around 300,000 clones, approximately 90% seen once. The sequenced material came from PBMCs or T cells enriched from blood (not recorded which). All receptors come from a woman in her 30s who had recovered from COVID-19. CDR3s include the opening cysteine and the closing phenylalanine or tryptophan.

v_call: TRBV9; cdr3_aa: CASSLQPGTYEQYF
v_call: TRBV5-4; cdr3_aa: CASSLPGSGANVLTF
v_call: TRBV25-1; cdr3_aa: CASSESSGDRNIQYF
v_call: TRBV3-1/TRBV3-2; cdr3_aa: CASSPTVYGSDGELFF
v_call: TRBV11-1; cdr3_aa: CASSSGGDLSYEQYF
v_call: TRBV2; cdr3_aa: CASSVPSGRSGELFF
v_call: TRBV3-1/TRBV3-2; cdr3_aa: CASRSPGQGEKTNPTEAFF
v_call: TRBV19; cdr3_aa: CASSTVPGQGTKVFF
v_call: TRBV6-2/TRBV6-3; cdr3_aa: CASSYVLAPINEQFF
v_call: TRBV6-5; cdr3_aa: CASSLQAYSYEQYF
v_call: TRBV28; cdr3_aa: CASSLRQGLGEQYF
v_call: TRBV18; cdr3_aa: CASSPLTSGSYNEQFF
v_call: TRBV12-3/TRBV12-4; cdr3_aa: CASSFRINYGYTF
v_call: TRBV29-1; cdr3_aa: CSVQGARVGELFF
v_call: TRBV6-2/TRBV6-3; cdr3_aa: CASSPTSGYEQYF
v_call: TRBV7-8; cdr3_aa: CASCRTGGIEKLFF
v_call: TRBV27; cdr3_aa: CASSLSRAVPSQPQHF
v_call: TRBV5-4; cdr3_aa: CASSSDRVSWGYTF
v_call: TRBV7-2; cdr3_aa: CASSAPETSGHTDTQYF
v_call: TRBV10-3; cdr3_aa: CAISDSSNQPQHF
v_call: TRBV30; cdr3_aa: CAWSAGQGNEKLFF
v_call: TRBV28; cdr3_aa: CASPPMAGGSYNEQFF
v_call: TRBV7-2; cdr3_aa: CASSPAARFTDTQYF
v_call: TRBV7-2; cdr3_aa: CASSPPSTSRGMVQYF
v_call: TRBV5-1; cdr3_aa: CASSDVRVADTQYF
v_call: TRBV11-2; cdr3_aa: CASSPDMNTEAFF
v_call: TRBV27; cdr3_aa: CASNGPGVRDTQYF
v_call: TRBV10-3; cdr3_aa: CAISSPSGRRTDTQYF
v_call: TRBV6-5; cdr3_aa: CASSNGQPYEQYF
v_call: TRBV14; cdr3_aa: CASSQVGLADYNEQFF
v_call: TRBV7-2; cdr3_aa: CASSLAVGSGSPLHF
v_call: TRBV6-2/TRBV6-3; cdr3_aa: CASSDSQGNWDQPQHF
v_call: TRBV24-1; cdr3_aa: CATSDHDRDGYTF
v_call: TRBV28; cdr3_aa: CASFNRGRFSGNTIYF
v_call: TRBV5-5; cdr3_aa: CASSPLGTGSNQPQHF
v_call: TRBV10-2; cdr3_aa: CASSEDTTEAFF
v_call: TRBV4-1; cdr3_aa: CASSPLGVGETQYF
v_call: TRBV28; cdr3_aa: CASRTGQGGNTEAFF
v_call: TRBV9; cdr3_aa: CASSYGQDTEAFF
v_call: TRBV27; cdr3_aa: CASGRTSERDTQYF
v_call: TRBV3-1/TRBV3-2; cdr3_aa: CASSQGVLGETNQETQYF
v_call: TRBV6-5; cdr3_aa: CASRPTGLGSYEQYF
v_call: TRBV5-1; cdr3_aa: CASSPEGSYEQYF
v_call: TRBV5-1; cdr3_aa: CASSHLGREQYF
v_call: TRBV18; cdr3_aa: CASSPTLPGETQYF
v_call: TRBV7-2; cdr3_aa: CASNQAGADEQYF
v_call: TRBV27; cdr3_aa: CASSSLLLGELFF
v_call: TRBV7-9; cdr3_aa: CASSLRQSNEKLFF
v_call: TRBV5-4; cdr3_aa: CASSLDIFSGNTIYF
v_call: TRBV6-1; cdr3_aa: CASSEAWTGIYEQYF
v_call: TRBV6-5; cdr3_aa: CASSYNQDSNQPQHF